The 22 T cell receptor beta chains below come from one sample, sequenced in a study of naive CD8 T cells in extremely preterm neonates. Deliveries were elective term cesareans at roughly 35-43 weeks, with no labor or membrane rupture. Produced via immunoSEQ multiplex PCR; TCRdb's table is partial and in-frame only. The profile covers 7,500 to 9,500 clones, with roughly 98% appearing a single time and approximately 0.4% taken by the ten largest. The material sequenced was naive CD8+ T cells from cord blood. The source of these receptors is a newborn in good health.

The gene calls are TRBV2 and TRBJ2-2; TRBD2 matches 12 bases. This CDR3 has 16 residues. Germline CDR1 is SNHLY and CDR2 is FYNNEI. Trimming took 6 bases from V and 5 from J; bases not matched to a gene: 7. CDR3 amino acids: CASRGLAGPRTGELFF. As DNA, the CDR3 is TGTGCCAGCAGGGGACTAGCGGGCCCGCGGACCGGGGAGCTGTTTTTT.

This clone appeared once. The rearrangement joins TRBV6-1 to TRBJ2-7, with 7 bases that match TRBD1. This CDR3 region has 16 residues. V gave up 2 bases and J gave up 0 bases; unmatched junction bases: 7. CDR1 and CDR2 from the germline V gene are MNHNS and SASEGT. The chain's CDR3 is CASSESWTGFSYEQYF. CDR3 sequence (DNA): TGTGCCAGCAGTGAATCGTGGACAGGATTCTCCTACGAGCAGTACTTC.

The chain links TRBV13 to TRBJ1-4; D is perhaps TRBD1 (6 bases). Trimming pared 0 bases from V and 3 bases from J, leaving 11 bases between. Germline V gene lookup returns CDR1 PRHDT and CDR2 FYEKMQ (reference sequence). This CDR3 spans 16 amino acids. The CDR3 DNA reads as TGTGCCAGCAGCTTAGGTGTCGGACAGCCTAATGAAAAACTGTTTTTT. This sequence encodes CASSLGVGQPNEKLFF.

The genes are TRBV5-8 and TRBJ2-3; D perhaps matches TRBD1 (7 bases). Germline CDR1 and CDR2: SGHTS and YDEGEE. The CDR3 is 15 amino acids. Trimming stripped 0 bases from V and 5 bases from J, with 13 bases between. CDR3 nucleotides: TGTGCCAGCAGCTTGGGACAGGGAGGTCGAGATACGCAGTATTTT. This gives the protein CASSLGQGGRDTQYF.

The chain employs TRBV9 and TRBJ2-7; D call uncertain. Trimming stripped 0 bases from V and 5 bases from J, with 12 bases between. Germline CDR1 SGDLS, CDR2 YYNGEE. The CDR3 is made up of 14 amino acids. Here the CDR3 DNA reads TGTGCCAGCAGCGTAGCTTACAGCCCCGACGAGCAGTACTTC. It is translated as CASSVAYSPDEQYF.

The rearrangement links TRBV10-2 to TRBJ2-3; 8 bases match TRBD2. CDR3 length: 14 amino acids. The V segment lost 5 bases and the J segment 6 bases; nucleotides outside the gene matches: 7. Looked up from germline, CDR1 is WSHSY and CDR2 is SAAADI. Here the CDR3 DNA reads TGCGCCAGCAGTCATAGCGGGGCCAGGGATACGCAGTATTTT. Translating it yields CASSHSGARDTQYF.

The DNA for the CDR3 is TGTGCCAGCAGTGAACCGACTACCAAACTTACCTACGAGCAGTACTTC. It encodes CASSEPTTKLTYEQYF. The gene calls are TRBV6-1 and TRBJ2-7, with D possibly being TRBD2 (5 bases). The length of the CDR3 is 16 residues. Germline CDR1 and CDR2: MNHNS and SASEGT. V dropped 2 bases and J dropped 2 bases, with 16 bases sitting between them.

J is TRBJ1-1 and V is TRBV9; 7 nucleotides agree with TRBD1. J was trimmed by 8 bases and V by 0 bases; bases with no gene match: 7. Germline CDR1 and CDR2: SGDLS and YYNGEE. This CDR3 region has 14 residues. The CDR3 loop is CASSVGGPGGEAFF. CDR3 nucleotides: TGTGCCAGCAGCGTAGGTGGCCCAGGGGGGGAAGCTTTCTTT.

The chain couples TRBV2 to TRBJ1-6; D unclear. Germline CDR1 reads SNHLY; CDR2 reads FYNNEI. The CDR3 is 14 residues long. V shed 3 bases and J shed 0 bases, with 3 bases lying between them. In DNA form, the CDR3 reads TGTGCCAGCAGTGACAGCTCCTATAATTCACCCCTCCACTTT. Amino acids: CASSDSSYNSPLHF.

The rearrangement links TRBV11-2 to TRBJ2-7, with D possibly matching TRBD1 (6 bases). The V gene lost 0 bases and the J gene lost 3 bases, with 15 bases spanning the gap. Germline V gene sequence: CDR1 SGHAT, CDR2 FQNNGV. The CDR3 sequence is 16 residues long. CDR3 residues: CASSLEFTTGSYEQYF. CDR3 nucleotides: TGTGCCAGCAGCTTAGAATTTACGACAGGCAGCTACGAGCAGTACTTC.

This chain links TRBV5-5 with TRBJ2-7, with 10 positions matching TRBD2. After removal of 0 bases from V and 7 bases from J, the junction contained 4 bases not matched to a gene. Germline CDR1 is SGHKS and CDR2 is YYEKEE (reference sequence). The CDR3 loop spans 14 amino acids. CDR3 loop: CASSLGLAGDEQYF. DNA of the CDR3: TGTGCCAGCAGCTTGGGCCTAGCGGGGGATGAGCAGTACTTC.

The chain links TRBV6-6 to TRBJ1-2; 10 bases are a match to TRBD1. The germline V gene encodes CDR1 MNHNY and CDR2 SVGAGI (reference sequence). The trim removed 4 bases at V and 3 bases at J, leaving 5 bases unmatched. The CDR3 runs to 15 residues. DNA for the CDR3: TGTGCCAGCAGTTGGGGGACAGGGGAGGACTATGGCTACACCTTC. Protein sequence: CASSWGTGEDYGYTF.

This chain joins TRBV10-3 and TRBJ2-7; 7 nucleotides agree with TRBD1. CDR1 ENHRY and CDR2 SYGVKD come from the germline V gene. The CDR3 is made up of 15 amino acids. Trimming removed 0 bases from V and 0 bases from J; junction bases left unmatched: 2. The CDR3 DNA reads TGTGCCATCAGTGAGTCGGGACAGAGCTCCTACGAGCAGTACTTC. This encodes CAISESGQSSYEQYF.

This clone is a singleton in its sample. The DNA of the CDR3 is TGTGCCATCAGTGAGTCGCGAGGGCCTGGGGCCAACGTCCTGACTTTC. Protein: CAISESRGPGANVLTF. The chain employs TRBV10-3 and TRBJ2-6; a possible D gene is TRBD2 (5 bases). The CDR3 has 16 residues. Trimming stripped 0 bases from V and 2 bases from J, with 8 bases between. CDR1 and CDR2 from the germline V gene are ENHRY and SYGVKD.

The CDR3 DNA follows: TGTGCCAGCAGTTACACAGGCCCCGGGGAGCTGTTTTTT. The encoded protein is CASSYTGPGELFF. The chain is built from TRBV6-5 and TRBJ2-2; a weak D match, TRBD1 (5 bases). Germline assignment: CDR1 MNHEY and CDR2 SVGAGI. The CDR3 is made up of 13 amino acids. Trimming took 2 bases from V and 6 from J, leaving 7 bases between them.

The chain couples TRBV21-1 to TRBJ1-1; whether TRBD1, the table's D call, matches the DNA was not checked. TRBV21-1 constitutes a pseudogene. This CDR3 contains 15 residues. The CDR3 nucleotides are TGTGCCAGCAGCAAAATCAGGCGTATGAACACTGAAGCTTTCTTT. Translated, it gives CASSKIRRMNTEAFF.

CDR3 protein: CASSPTGLALSTGELFF. The DNA of the CDR3 is TGTGCCAGTTCACCCACGGGACTAGCCCTGAGCACCGGGGAGCTGTTTTTT. The chain joins TRBV2 to TRBJ2-2; 9 nucleotides line up with TRBD2. Trimming took 9 bases from V and 4 from J; bases not matched to a gene: 15. This CDR3 is 17 amino acids long. Germline V gene sequence: CDR1 SNHLY, CDR2 FYNNEI.

The J gene is TRBJ1-5, the V gene TRBV19; D is undetermined. Trimming removed 7 bases at V and 8 bases at J, with 12 bases between. This CDR3 comprises 12 residues. CDR1 and CDR2 from the germline V gene are LNHDA and SQIVND (reference sequence). The CDR3 nucleotides are TGTGCCAGTAATCGGGGAATGGAGCCCCAGCATTTT. This codes for CASNRGMEPQHF.

This chain links TRBV12-5 with TRBJ1-2, with no clear D. Deletions cut 3 bases from V and 0 bases from J, with 5 bases between. Germline values: CDR1 LGHNT, CDR2 FRNRAP. The CDR3 spans 13 residues. The CDR3 loop reads CASGFSANYGYTF. In DNA form, the CDR3 reads TGTGCTAGTGGTTTCTCAGCTAACTATGGCTACACCTTC.

The V gene is TRBV19, the J gene TRBJ2-2, with D perhaps matching TRBD1 (5 bases). Germline lookup yields CDR1 LNHDA and CDR2 SQIVND (reference sequence). V was pared by 11 bases and J by 3 bases, with 16 bases between. The CDR3 consists of 14 residues. The CDR3 bases are TGTGCCGCGAAGGACATCCAATACACCGGGGAGCTGTTTTTT. Its translation is CAAKDIQYTGELFF.

Here the CDR3 reads CASSQKGGARLETQYF. CDR3 bases: TGCGCCAGCAGCCAAAAAGGAGGGGCCAGGCTGGAGACCCAGTACTTC. The chain joins TRBV4-1 to TRBJ2-5, with a weak D call TRBD2 (6 bases). Germline CDR1 reads MGHRA; CDR2 reads YSYEKL. The CDR3 spans 16 residues. Trimming left V 2 bases short and J 5 bases short, with 18 bases between.

CDR3 nucleotide sequence: TGTGCCAGCAGCTTAAGAGATGGCTACACCTTC. Protein sequence: CASSLRDGYTF. This chain uses TRBV11-2 with TRBJ1-2, with D hard to call. The V end lost 2 bases, the J end lost 6 bases, and 4 bases lay between the germline ends. There are 11 residues in the CDR3. Looked up from germline, CDR1 is SGHAT and CDR2 is FQNNGV. Supplemented by reference TRBV11-2 and TRBJ1-2, the full variable domain reads EAGVAQSPRYKIIEKRQSVAFWCNPISGHATLYWYQQILGQGPKLLIQFQNNGVVDDSQLPKDRFSAERLKGVDSTLKIQPAKLEDSAVYLCASSLRDGYTFGSGTRLTVV.